The next 11 T cell receptor beta chains were all read from a single sample in a study of blood T cell repertoires in COVID-19. Generated by immunoSEQ multiplex PCR, the TCRdb table keeps only in-frame clones and is missing some. The repertoire consists of 150,000 to 200,000 clones, with about 83% occurring once and the leading ten covering about 0.96%. Sample: peripheral blood. Source of these receptors: a woman aged 18-29 years who had recovered from COVID-19.

J is TRBJ1-5 and V is TRBV19, with a possible D match to TRBD1 (6 bases). The CDR3 totals 13 residues. V was trimmed by 5 bases and J by 11 bases, leaving 16 bases between them. In germline, CDR1 is LNHDA, CDR2 SQIVND (reference sequence). Here the CDR3 DNA reads TGTGCCAGTAGTGGAACAGGGCTCTCGGCCCAGCATTTT. Protein product: CASSGTGLSAQHF.

This clone turned up a few times. This chain connects TRBV19 to TRBJ1-2; the match to TRBD1 covers 9 bases. Germline CDR1 and CDR2: LNHDA and SQIVND (reference sequence). Trimming took 5 bases from V and 8 from J; bases not matched to a gene: 15. The CDR3 totals 16 residues. This CDR3 reads CASSLSMPGQGRGYTF. DNA of the CDR3: TGTGCCAGTAGTCTGTCAATGCCGGGACAGGGTCGCGGCTACACCTTC.

J is TRBJ1-4 and V is TRBV2; D possibly corresponds to TRBD1 (6 bases). There are 14 residues in the CDR3. V lost 6 bases and J 7 bases, leaving 15 bases between the germline ends. The germline CDR1 and CDR2 sequences are SNHLY and FYNNEI. Here the CDR3 DNA reads TGTGCCAGCAGGCCCGACAGGTTTAGTGAAAAACTGTTTTTT. Translating it yields CASRPDRFSEKLFF. Together with reference TRBV2 and TRBJ1-4, the CDR3 gives the full variable domain: EPEVTQTPSHQVTQMGQEVILRCVPISNHLYFYWYRQILGQKVEFLVSFYNNEISEKSEIFDDQFSVERPDGSNFTLKIRSTKLEDSAMYFCASRPDRFSEKLFFGSGTQLSVL.

This chain connects TRBV28 to TRBJ2-1, with no clear D. This CDR3 comprises 14 residues. Per the germline V gene, CDR1 is MDHEN and CDR2 is SYDVKM. The V gene lost 3 bases and the J gene lost 1 base, with 7 bases spanning the gap. The CDR3 DNA sequence: TGTGCCAGCAGTTTCATACAGTCCTACAATGAGCAGTTCTTC. Protein product: CASSFIQSYNEQFF.

On this clone: This sample also contains other DNA sequences that code for the same CDR3. The J gene is TRBJ2-3, the V gene TRBV4-3; no firm D call. The germline V gene encodes CDR1 LGHNA and CDR2 YSLEER. Trimming stripped 0 bases from V and 0 bases from J, with 4 bases between. The CDR3 consists of 14 residues. The chain's CDR3 is CASSQDSSTDTQYF. The CDR3 nucleotides are TGCGCCAGCAGCCAAGATTCTAGCACAGATACGCAGTATTTT.

In DNA, the CDR3 is TGTGCCAGCAGCGTATCGGGGAGGGCCATAGATACGCAGTATTTT. Protein: CASSVSGRAIDTQYF. The chain employs TRBV9 and TRBJ2-3; 7 nucleotides line up with TRBD2. Germline lookup yields CDR1 SGDLS and CDR2 YYNGEE. The junction had 7 bases not matched to a gene; V was cut back by 1 base and J by 5 bases. This CDR3 is built from 15 residues. Using reference TRBV9 and TRBJ2-3 for the parts outside the CDR3, the full variable domain is DSGVTQTPKHLITATGQRVTLRCSPRSGDLSVYWYQQSLDQGLQFLIQYYNGEERAKGNILERFSAQQFPDLHSELNLSSLELGDSALYFCASSVSGRAIDTQYFGPGTRLTVL.

This chain joins TRBV19 and TRBJ2-1, with 12 bases fitting TRBD1. After removal of 6 bases from V and 6 bases from J, the junction contained 6 bases not matched to a gene. Per germline, CDR1 LNHDA and CDR2 SQIVND (reference sequence). The CDR3 sequence is 15 residues long. Written as DNA, the CDR3 is TGTGCCAGTAGAAGGGACAGGGGGCGTACCAATGAGCAGTTCTTC. This encodes CASRRDRGRTNEQFF.

The chain is built from TRBV7-2 and TRBJ2-7, with D possibly TRBD1 on 6 matching bases. Trimming took off 1 base at V and 7 bases at J, with 14 bases between the two ends. Germline V gene lookup returns CDR1 SGHTA and CDR2 FQGNSA. The CDR3 loop spans 14 amino acids. CDR3 sequence reads: CASSLVSGAGEQYV. Written as DNA, the CDR3 is TGTGCCAGCAGCTTAGTTTCAGGGGCAGGGGAGCAGTACGTC.

The gene calls are TRBV15 and TRBJ1-2; possibly TRBD1 for D (6 bases). From germline, CDR1 is LNHNV and CDR2 YYDKDF (reference sequence). The CDR3 is made up of 14 amino acids. Deletions cut 1 base from V and 3 bases from J, with 9 bases between. CDR3 amino acids: CATSRVEGDYGYTF. In DNA, the CDR3 is TGTGCCACCAGCAGAGTAGAGGGGGACTATGGCTACACCTTC.

The chain recombines TRBV5-6 with TRBJ1-2, with 11 bases matching TRBD1. The J segment lost 4 bases and the V segment lost 3 bases, leaving 5 bases of the junction unmatched. In germline, CDR1 is SGHDT, CDR2 YYEEEE. CDR3 length: 15 amino acids. The CDR3 sequence is CASSYGTGGIYGYTF. The CDR3 DNA reads TGTGCCAGCAGCTATGGGACAGGGGGGATCTATGGCTACACCTTC.

This clone was counted once. The V gene is TRBV7-3, the J gene TRBJ2-7; D is unresolved. Per the germline V gene, CDR1 is SGHTA and CDR2 is FQGTGA. There are 16 residues in the CDR3. V shed 5 bases and J shed 4 bases, with 21 bases lying between them. The CDR3 nucleotides are TGTGCCAGCAGCCCCATAGGATCGGGTCAAAGGTACGAGCAGTACGTC. Its translation is CASSPIGSGQRYEQYV.